This T cell receptor beta chain was identified in a study of blood T cell repertoires in COVID-19. Trimming pared 3 bases from V and 5 bases from J, leaving 8 bases between. The CDR3 loop spans 12 amino acids. CDR1 and CDR2 from the germline V gene are SGHTA and FQGNSA. The table came from immunoSEQ multiplex PCR; TCRdb's copy has only in-frame clones and leaves some out. The table lists 300,000 to 400,000 clones, roughly nine tenths of them singletons. The sequence was collected from a man aged 18 to 35 who had recovered from COVID-19. Material: PBMCs or T cells enriched from blood (not recorded which). The J gene is TRBJ2-7, the V gene TRBV7-2; D not resolved. The CDR3 DNA sequence: TGTGCCAGCAGCTTCCCAACAAACGAGCAGTACTTC. This sequence encodes CASSFPTNEQYF.